A single sample gave rise to the 25 T cell receptor beta chains below, sequenced in a study of spatial heterogeneity in lung cancer. TCRdb recomputed calls from the 5' RACE reads with MiXCR, one row per CDR3 protein. The sample has under 4,000 distinct CDR3 sequences, roughly 3% seen once; the top ten hold 16%. Time point indicated: sample taken at primary tumor resection. The sample was lung tissue, taken at surgery. The receptors here all came from a human donor with early-stage non-small cell lung cancer.

This clonotype counts as medium-sized. This beta chain turned up in a library designed for alpha chains; as an off-target read, its abundance says little. The V call is TRBV23-1, the J call TRBJ1-5; D is unresolved. TRBV23-1 is assigned to the ORF class and has an uncertain function. V shed 3 bases and J shed 1 base, with 7 bases lying between them. The CDR3 loop spans 14 amino acids. DNA for the CDR3: TGCGCCAGCAGTCACCCTACAAGCAATCAGCCCCAGCATTTT. It is translated as CASSHPTSNQPQHF.

This clonotype was counted many times. Found in a library prepared for alpha chains, this beta chain is an off-target read, and its abundance has little meaning. The genes are TRBV6-6 and TRBJ2-2; 15 positions match TRBD2. Losses at the gene ends were 6 bases for V and 3 bases for J; bases not matched to a gene: 8. The CDR3 runs 18 residues. CDR1 is MNHNY and CDR2 is SVGAGI in the germline V gene (reference sequence). Here the CDR3 reads CASSRRTSGGGHTGELFF. CDR3 nucleotides: TGTGCCAGCAGCAGACGGACTAGCGGGGGGGGTCACACCGGGGAGCTGTTTTTT.

The sample holds many counts of this clonotype. This beta chain represents an off-target read in a library built for alpha chains; its size is of limited meaning. The chain carries TRBV5-1 and TRBJ1-6, with no clear D. CDR1 SGHRS and CDR2 YFSETQ come from the germline V gene. The CDR3 has 14 amino acids. The V end was cut by 4 bases, the J end by 8 bases, with 13 bases between. This CDR3 is CASSGGTTDSPLHF. The CDR3 DNA is TGCGCCAGCAGCGGTGGAACAACGGATTCACCCCTCCACTTT.

This clonotype rates as medium-sized. This beta chain is off target for a library built for alpha chains, so its abundance means little. This chain joins TRBV5-1 and TRBJ2-5; D tentatively reads TRBD1 or TRBD2 (5 bases each). Germline V CDR1 and CDR2: SGHRS, YFSETQ. The CDR3 spans 16 residues. V was pared by 3 bases and J by 0 bases, with 15 bases between. The CDR3 sequence is CASSSTGRTYQETQYF. CDR3 in DNA: TGCGCCAGCAGCTCTACGGGACGGACCTACCAAGAGACCCAGTACTTC.

This clonotype is labeled medium-sized. Since it is a stray read in a library aimed at alpha chains, this beta chain has a size that is not meaningful. The J gene is TRBJ2-7, the V gene TRBV15; 8 bases agree with TRBD1. The junction had 9 bases not matched to a gene; V was cut back by 5 bases and J by 6 bases. This CDR3 has 14 amino acids. Germline assignment: CDR1 LNHNV and CDR2 YYDKDF (reference sequence). This chain's CDR3 is CATSETTGATEQYF. CDR3 DNA: TGTGCCACCAGCGAGACGACAGGGGCAACCGAGCAGTACTTC.

By its share, this clonotype is large. Since it is a stray read in a library aimed at alpha chains, this beta chain has a size that is not meaningful. V gene TRBV30 combines with J gene TRBJ2-1; D gene ambiguous. Germline CDR1 and CDR2: GTSNPN and SVGIG (reference sequence). The CDR3 has 12 amino acids. The V end lost 2 bases, the J end lost 5 bases, and 7 bases lay between the germline ends. CDR3 DNA sequence: TGTGCCTGGAGTCTTGTGGACAATGAGCAGTTCTTC. It is translated as CAWSLVDNEQFF.

Points on this clonotype: The size of this beta chain means little, since it is a stray read in a library made for alpha chains. The chain uses TRBV6-1 and TRBJ1-4; perhaps TRBD1 as D (6 bases). This CDR3 is 15 amino acids long. Looked up from germline, CDR1 is MNHNS and CDR2 is SASEGT. Trimming removed 4 bases at V and 8 bases at J, with 17 bases between. Here the CDR3 reads CASSAAVRGGEKLFF. The CDR3 bases are TGTGCCAGCAGTGCGGCGGTCAGGGGAGGGGAAAAACTGTTTTTT.

By share, this clonotype ranks as medium-sized. This beta chain represents an off-target read in a library built for alpha chains; its size is of limited meaning. The V and J genes are TRBV27 and TRBJ2-1; D gene uncertain. The CDR3 is 11 residues long. Germline values: CDR1 MNHEY, CDR2 SMNVEV (reference sequence). Trimming cost V 7 bases and J 4 bases, with 5 bases left between them. The CDR3 reads CASKGYNEQFF. The CDR3 DNA reads as TGTGCCAGCAAGGGTTACAATGAGCAGTTCTTC.

In its sample, this clonotype is medium-sized. This beta chain turned up in a library designed for alpha chains; as an off-target read, its abundance says little. The CDR3 sequence is CSARDWLRGSTDTQYF. As DNA, the CDR3 is TGCAGTGCTAGAGATTGGTTGCGGGGGAGCACAGATACGCAGTATTTT. The chain has TRBV20-1 and TRBJ2-3, with 7 bases aligning to TRBD2. V was pared by 0 bases and J by 0 bases, with 6 bases of the junction left unmatched. Germline V CDR1 and CDR2: DFQATT, SNEGSKA (reference sequence). This CDR3 comprises 16 residues.

By share, this clonotype counts as medium-sized. The library was built for alpha chains, so this beta chain is an off-target read and its size means little. This chain joins TRBV6-4 and TRBJ2-2; 9 bases align to TRBD2. In germline, CDR1 is MRHNA, CDR2 SNTAGT. The CDR3 consists of 15 residues. The junction had 0 bases not matched to a gene; V was cut back by 3 bases and J by 1 base. CDR3 region: CASSELAGNTGELFF. DNA for the CDR3: TGTGCCAGCAGTGAACTAGCGGGGAACACCGGGGAGCTGTTTTTT.

This clonotype was observed at least ten times. This beta chain is a stray read from a library made for alpha chains; its abundance is not meaningful. The V and J genes are TRBV24-1 and TRBJ2-2, with 11 nucleotides matching TRBD1. The CDR3 runs 14 residues. With V trimmed by 5 bases and J by 7 bases, 2 bases remained unmatched. The germline gives CDR1 KGHDR, CDR2 SFDVKD. CDR3 residues: CATSGGTGGGELFF. In DNA, the CDR3 is TGTGCCACCAGTGGCGGGACAGGGGGCGGGGAGCTGTTTTTT.

Relative to its sample, this clonotype is medium-sized (0.01 to 0.1%). A library prepared for alpha chains yielded this beta chain as an off-target read; its size is of little meaning. J is TRBJ2-3 and V is TRBV20-1, with 8 bases lining up with TRBD1. V was clipped by 3 bases and J by 1 base; unmatched bases: 6. Germline CDR1 and CDR2: DFQATT and SNEGSKA (reference sequence). This CDR3 has 15 residues. CDR3 DNA: TGCAGTGCTAGCATCGGACAGGGTGGCACAGATACGCAGTATTTT. This gives the protein CSASIGQGGTDTQYF.

This clonotype is medium-sized (0.01 to 0.1%). Little can be read into the size of this beta chain, an off-target read in a library designed for alpha chains. The chain employs TRBV12-3 or TRBV12-4 and TRBJ2-7; D ambiguous. The CDR3 loop spans 15 amino acids. Trimming left V 5 bases short and J 3 bases short, with 17 bases between. CDR3 loop: CASSRQDGAYYEQYF. The DNA of the CDR3 is TGTGCCAGCAGTAGACAAGACGGAGCTTACTACGAGCAGTACTTC.

By proportion, this clonotype is medium-sized. The size of this beta chain means little, since it is a stray read in a library made for alpha chains. The chain combines TRBV11-2 with TRBJ1-2; weak D call: TRBD1 (6 bases). CDR3 size: 14 residues. The germline CDR1 and CDR2 sequences are SGHAT and FQNNGV. V lost 4 bases and J 7 bases, leaving 16 bases between the germline ends. This CDR3 reads CASSSTGFVSGYTF. CDR3 bases: TGTGCCAGCAGCTCAACAGGGTTTGTCTCTGGCTACACCTTC.

This clonotype is classed as medium-sized. This beta chain lies outside the target of a library built for alpha chains; its clone size means little. The V and J genes are TRBV19 and TRBJ1-2; TRBD1 might be the D (5 bases). This CDR3 has 11 residues. Germline CDR1 LNHDA, CDR2 SQIVND (reference sequence). CDR3 sequence (DNA): TGTGCAACACAGGTGACCTATGGCTACACCTTC. The encoded protein is CATQVTYGYTF. Full variable domain (rest looked up from reference TRBV19 and TRBJ1-2): DGGITQSPKYLFRKEGQNVTLSCEQNLNHDAMYWYRQDPGQGLRLIYYSQIVNDFQKGDIAEGYSVSREKKESFPLTVTSAQKNPTAFYLCATQVTYGYTFGSGTRLTVV.

As regards this clonotype: This beta chain slipped into a library made for alpha chains as a stray read, so its size is not meaningful. This chain uses TRBV5-1 with TRBJ1-1, with D perhaps TRBD1 (5 bases). The CDR3 length is 12 residues. Germline CDR1 reads SGHRS; CDR2 reads YFSETQ. Trimming shortened V by 5 bases and J by 7 bases, and 12 bases separated the two germline ends. In DNA form, the CDR3 reads TGCGCCAGCAGGAGAGGGGAGAGTGAAGCTTTCTTT. This encodes CASRRGESEAFF.

This clonotype is labeled medium-sized. Little can be read into the size of this beta chain, an off-target read in a library designed for alpha chains. The chain combines TRBV12-3 or TRBV12-4 with TRBJ2-1; no reliable D call. V was shortened by 3 bases and J by 6 bases, with 3 bases between the two germline ends. This CDR3 contains 11 residues. The CDR3 DNA is TGTGCCAGCAGTTTGAGCAATGAGCAGTTCTTC. It specifies CASSLSNEQFF.

This clonotype is categorized as medium-sized. This beta chain appears as a stray read in a library generated for alpha chains; its size is not informative. This chain joins TRBV5-1 and TRBJ2-7; 9 positions agree with TRBD1. The length of the CDR3 is 15 residues. Germline V gene data show CDR1 as SGHRS and CDR2 as YFSETQ. V dropped 4 bases and J dropped 5; count of bases not matched to a gene: 10. The chain's CDR3 is CASSIGTGQKNEQYF. CDR3 nucleotide sequence: TGCGCCAGCAGCATTGGGACAGGGCAAAAAAACGAGCAGTACTTC.

This clonotype is labeled medium-sized. This beta chain appears as a stray read in a library generated for alpha chains; its size is not informative. The rearrangement uses TRBV30 and TRBJ2-1, with 10 positions matching TRBD2. Germline V gene data show CDR1 as GTSNPN and CDR2 as SVGIG (reference sequence). The ends lost 5 bases at V and 8 bases at J; junction bases unmatched: 3. This CDR3 region has 12 residues. The chain's CDR3 is CAWGLAEYEQFF. For the CDR3, the DNA is TGTGCCTGGGGACTAGCGGAATATGAGCAGTTCTTC. The full variable domain, in which reference TRBV30 and TRBJ2-1 provide the parts outside the CDR3, is SQTIHQWPATLVQPVGSPLSLECTVEGTSNPNLYWYRQAAGRGLQLLFYSVGIGQISSEVPQNLSASRPQDRQFILSSKKLLLSDSGFYLCAWGLAEYEQFFGPGTRLTVL.

This clonotype is medium-sized by share. This beta chain appears as a stray read in a library generated for alpha chains; its size is not informative. This sequence joins TRBV20-1 and TRBJ2-7; D is ambiguous. Trimming left V 0 bases short and J 3 bases short, with 6 bases between. Germline CDR1 is DFQATT and CDR2 is SNEGSKA (reference sequence). The CDR3 has 12 amino acids. CDR3 sequence: CSARDDRYEQYF. CDR3 bases: TGCAGTGCTAGAGATGATCGCTACGAGCAGTACTTC.

By share, this clonotype counts as medium-sized (0.01 to 0.1%). The size of this beta chain means little, since it is a stray read in a library made for alpha chains. This chain connects TRBV6-6 to TRBJ1-1; 7 positions match TRBD1. CDR3 size: 14 residues. The germline CDR1 and CDR2 sequences are MNHNY and SVGAGI (reference sequence). V shed 7 bases, J shed 4 bases, and the junction held 9 bases outside the gene matches. This CDR3 reads CASIGQDWVTEAFF. The CDR3, as DNA: TGTGCCAGCATTGGACAGGATTGGGTCACTGAAGCTTTCTTT.

This clonotype is medium-sized within its sample. Found in a library prepared for alpha chains, this beta chain is an off-target read, and its abundance has little meaning. This sequence joins TRBV7-9 and TRBJ1-1, with D hard to call. Looked up from germline, CDR1 is SEHNR and CDR2 is FQNEAQ (reference sequence). Trimming took 0 bases from V and 1 from J, leaving 6 bases between them. The CDR3 is 14 amino acids. The CDR3 sequence is CASSLASRNTEAFF. In DNA, the CDR3 is TGTGCCAGCAGCTTAGCGTCGAGGAACACTGAAGCTTTCTTT.

This clonotype counts as medium-sized. Within a library made for alpha chains, this beta chain is off target, and its count is uninformative. The CDR3 reads CASRKLFF. The CDR3 bases are TGCGCCAGCAGGAAGCTGTTTTTT. V gene TRBV5-1 combines with J gene TRBJ2-2; D is undetermined. Germline CDR1 SGHRS, CDR2 YFSETQ. The CDR3 contains 8 residues. Trimming took off 5 bases at V and 12 bases at J, with 2 bases between the two ends.

This clonotype was counted ten times or more. This beta chain represents an off-target read in a library built for alpha chains; its size is of limited meaning. The genes are TRBV7-2 and TRBJ1-6; D remains ambiguous. The length of the CDR3 is 15 residues. V dropped 5 bases and J dropped 8 bases, with 16 bases sitting between them. Germline CDR1 and CDR2: SGHTA and FQGNSA. The CDR3 region has the DNA TGTGCCAGCAGCCCCGCCCGTGGTACCCATTCACCCCTCCACTTT. This translates into CASSPARGTHSPLHF.

This clonotype ranks as medium-sized (0.01 to 0.1%). Since it is a stray read in a library aimed at alpha chains, this beta chain has a size that is not meaningful. The chain links TRBV2 to TRBJ2-1; D perhaps matches TRBD1 (5 bases). Germline lookup yields CDR1 SNHLY and CDR2 FYNNEI. CDR3 length: 12 amino acids. With 7 bases removed from V and 5 bases from J, the gap between germline ends came to 9 bases. This CDR3 reads CASNQGHNEQFF. In nucleotides, the CDR3 is TGTGCCAGCAACCAGGGCCACAATGAGCAGTTCTTC. Looking up the rest from reference TRBV2 and TRBJ2-1 gives the full variable domain: EPEVTQTPSHQVTQMGQEVILRCVPISNHLYFYWYRQILGQKVEFLVSFYNNEISEKSEIFDDQFSVERPDGSNFTLKIRSTKLEDSAMYFCASNQGHNEQFFGPGTRLTVL.